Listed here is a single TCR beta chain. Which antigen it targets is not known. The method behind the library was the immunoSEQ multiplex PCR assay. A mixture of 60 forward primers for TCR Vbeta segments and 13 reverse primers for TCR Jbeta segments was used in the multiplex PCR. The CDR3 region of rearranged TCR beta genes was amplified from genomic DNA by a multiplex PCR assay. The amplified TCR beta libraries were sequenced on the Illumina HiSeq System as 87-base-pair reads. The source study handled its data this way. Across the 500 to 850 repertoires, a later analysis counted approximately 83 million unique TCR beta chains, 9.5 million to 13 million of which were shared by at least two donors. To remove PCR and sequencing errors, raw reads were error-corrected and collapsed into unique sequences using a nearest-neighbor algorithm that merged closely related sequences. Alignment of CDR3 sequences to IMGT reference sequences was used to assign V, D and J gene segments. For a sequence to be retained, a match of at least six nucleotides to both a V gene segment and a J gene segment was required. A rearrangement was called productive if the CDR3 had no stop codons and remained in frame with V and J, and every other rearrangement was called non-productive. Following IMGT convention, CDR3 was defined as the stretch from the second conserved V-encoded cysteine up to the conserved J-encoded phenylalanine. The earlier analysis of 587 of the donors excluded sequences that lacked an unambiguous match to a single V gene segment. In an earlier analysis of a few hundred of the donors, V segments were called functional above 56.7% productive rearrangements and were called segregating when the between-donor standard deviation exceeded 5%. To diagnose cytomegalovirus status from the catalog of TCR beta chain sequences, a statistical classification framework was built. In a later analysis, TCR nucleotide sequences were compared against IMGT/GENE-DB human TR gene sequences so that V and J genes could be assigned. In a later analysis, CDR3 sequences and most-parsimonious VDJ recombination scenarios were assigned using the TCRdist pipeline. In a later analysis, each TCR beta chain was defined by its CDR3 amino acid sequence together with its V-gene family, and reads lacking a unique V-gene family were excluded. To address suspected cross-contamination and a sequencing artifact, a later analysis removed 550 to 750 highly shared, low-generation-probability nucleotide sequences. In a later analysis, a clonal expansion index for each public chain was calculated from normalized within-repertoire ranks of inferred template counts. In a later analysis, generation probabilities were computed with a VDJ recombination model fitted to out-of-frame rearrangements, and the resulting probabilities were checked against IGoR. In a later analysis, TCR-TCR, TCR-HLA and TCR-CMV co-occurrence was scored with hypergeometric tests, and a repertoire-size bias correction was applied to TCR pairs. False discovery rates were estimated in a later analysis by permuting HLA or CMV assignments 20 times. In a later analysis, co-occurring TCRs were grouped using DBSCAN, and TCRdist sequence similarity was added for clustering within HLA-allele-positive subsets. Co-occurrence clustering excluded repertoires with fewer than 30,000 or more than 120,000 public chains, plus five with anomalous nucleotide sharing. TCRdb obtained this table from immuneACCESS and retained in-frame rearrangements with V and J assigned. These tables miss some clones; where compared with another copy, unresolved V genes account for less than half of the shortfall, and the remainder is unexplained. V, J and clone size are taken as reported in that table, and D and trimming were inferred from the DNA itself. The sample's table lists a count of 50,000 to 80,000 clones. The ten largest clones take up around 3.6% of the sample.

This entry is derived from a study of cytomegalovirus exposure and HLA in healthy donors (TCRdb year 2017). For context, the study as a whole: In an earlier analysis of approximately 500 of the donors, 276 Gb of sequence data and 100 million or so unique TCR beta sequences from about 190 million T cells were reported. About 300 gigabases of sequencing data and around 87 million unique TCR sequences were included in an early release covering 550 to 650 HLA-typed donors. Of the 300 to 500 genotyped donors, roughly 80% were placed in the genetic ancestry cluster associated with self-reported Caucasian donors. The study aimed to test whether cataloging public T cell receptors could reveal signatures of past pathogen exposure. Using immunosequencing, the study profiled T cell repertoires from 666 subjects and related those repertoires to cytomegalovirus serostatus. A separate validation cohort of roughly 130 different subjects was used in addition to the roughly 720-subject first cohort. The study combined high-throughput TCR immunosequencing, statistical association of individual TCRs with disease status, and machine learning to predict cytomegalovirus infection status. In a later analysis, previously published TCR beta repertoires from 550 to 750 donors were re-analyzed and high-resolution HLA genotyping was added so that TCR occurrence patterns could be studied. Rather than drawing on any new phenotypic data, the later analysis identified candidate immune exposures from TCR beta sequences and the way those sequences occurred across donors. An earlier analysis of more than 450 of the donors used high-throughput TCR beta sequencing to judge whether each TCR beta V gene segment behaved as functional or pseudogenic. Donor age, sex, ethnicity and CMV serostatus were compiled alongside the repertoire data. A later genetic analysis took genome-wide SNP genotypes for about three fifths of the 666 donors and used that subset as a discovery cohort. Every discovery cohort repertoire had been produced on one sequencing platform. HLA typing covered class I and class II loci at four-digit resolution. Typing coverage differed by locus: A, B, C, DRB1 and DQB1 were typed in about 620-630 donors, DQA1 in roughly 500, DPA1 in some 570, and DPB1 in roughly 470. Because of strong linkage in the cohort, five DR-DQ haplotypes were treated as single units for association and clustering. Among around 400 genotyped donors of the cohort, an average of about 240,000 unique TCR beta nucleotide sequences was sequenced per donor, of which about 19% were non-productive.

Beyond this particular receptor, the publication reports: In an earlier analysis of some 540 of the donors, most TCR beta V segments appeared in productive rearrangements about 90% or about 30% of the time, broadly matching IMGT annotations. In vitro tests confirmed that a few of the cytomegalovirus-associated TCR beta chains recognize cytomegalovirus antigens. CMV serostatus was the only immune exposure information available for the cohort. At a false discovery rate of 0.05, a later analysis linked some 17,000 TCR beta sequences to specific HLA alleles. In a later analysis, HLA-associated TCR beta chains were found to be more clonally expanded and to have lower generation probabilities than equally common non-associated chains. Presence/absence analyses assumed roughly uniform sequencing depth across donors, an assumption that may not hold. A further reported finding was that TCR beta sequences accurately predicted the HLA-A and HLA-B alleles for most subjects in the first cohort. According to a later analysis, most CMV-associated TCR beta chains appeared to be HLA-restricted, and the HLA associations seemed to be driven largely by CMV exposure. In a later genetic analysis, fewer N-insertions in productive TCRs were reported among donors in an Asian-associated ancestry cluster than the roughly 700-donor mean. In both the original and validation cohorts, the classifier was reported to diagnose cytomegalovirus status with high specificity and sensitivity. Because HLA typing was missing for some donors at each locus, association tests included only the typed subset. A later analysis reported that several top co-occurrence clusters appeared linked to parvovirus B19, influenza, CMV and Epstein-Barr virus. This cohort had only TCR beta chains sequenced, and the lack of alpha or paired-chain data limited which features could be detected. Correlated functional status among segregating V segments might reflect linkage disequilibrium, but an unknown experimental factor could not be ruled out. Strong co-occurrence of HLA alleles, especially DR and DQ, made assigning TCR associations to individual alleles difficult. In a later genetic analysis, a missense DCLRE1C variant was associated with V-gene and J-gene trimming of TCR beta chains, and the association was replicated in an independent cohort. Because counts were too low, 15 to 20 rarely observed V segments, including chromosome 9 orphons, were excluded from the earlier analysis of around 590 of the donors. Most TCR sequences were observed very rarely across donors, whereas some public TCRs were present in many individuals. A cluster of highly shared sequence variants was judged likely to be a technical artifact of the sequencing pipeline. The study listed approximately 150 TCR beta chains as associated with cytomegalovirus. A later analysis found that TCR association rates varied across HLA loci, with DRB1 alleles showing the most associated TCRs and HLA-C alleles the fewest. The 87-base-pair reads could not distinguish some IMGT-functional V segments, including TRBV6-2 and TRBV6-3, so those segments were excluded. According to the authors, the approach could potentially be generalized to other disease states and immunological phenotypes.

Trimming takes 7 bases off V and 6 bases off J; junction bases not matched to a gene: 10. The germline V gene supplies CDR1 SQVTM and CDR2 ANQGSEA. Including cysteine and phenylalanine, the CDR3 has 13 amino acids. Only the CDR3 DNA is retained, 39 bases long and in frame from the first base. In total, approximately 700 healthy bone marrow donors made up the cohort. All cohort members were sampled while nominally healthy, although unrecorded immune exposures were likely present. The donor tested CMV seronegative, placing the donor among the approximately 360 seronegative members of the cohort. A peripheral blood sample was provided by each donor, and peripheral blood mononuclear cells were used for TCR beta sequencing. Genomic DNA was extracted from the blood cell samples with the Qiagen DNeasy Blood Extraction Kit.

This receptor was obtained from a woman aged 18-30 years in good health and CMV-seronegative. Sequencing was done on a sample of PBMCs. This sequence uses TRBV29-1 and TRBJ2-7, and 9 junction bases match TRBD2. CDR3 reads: CSAMTSGRREQYF. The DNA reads TGCAGCGCCATGACTAGCGGCCGTCGCGAGCAGTACTTC.